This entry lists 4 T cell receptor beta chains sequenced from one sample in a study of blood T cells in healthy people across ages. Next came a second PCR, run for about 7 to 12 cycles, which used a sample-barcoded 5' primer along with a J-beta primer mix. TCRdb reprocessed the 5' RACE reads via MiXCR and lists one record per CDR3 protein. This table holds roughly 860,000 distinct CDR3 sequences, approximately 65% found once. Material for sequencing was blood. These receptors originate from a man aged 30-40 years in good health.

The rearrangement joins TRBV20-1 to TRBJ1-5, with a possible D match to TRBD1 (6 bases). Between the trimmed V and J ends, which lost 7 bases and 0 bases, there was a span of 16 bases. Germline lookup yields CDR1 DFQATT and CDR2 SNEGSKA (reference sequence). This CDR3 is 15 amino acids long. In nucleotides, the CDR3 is TGCAGTGTAAAACCCGACAGGAATAGCAATCAGCCCCAGCATTTT. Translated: CSVKPDRNSNQPQHF.

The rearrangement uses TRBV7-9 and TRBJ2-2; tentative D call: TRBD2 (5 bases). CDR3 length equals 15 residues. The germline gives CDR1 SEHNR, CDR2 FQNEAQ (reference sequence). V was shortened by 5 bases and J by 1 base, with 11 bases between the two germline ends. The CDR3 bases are TGTGCCAGCAGCCCGAGGGTACAGAACACCGGGGAGCTGTTTTTT. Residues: CASSPRVQNTGELFF.

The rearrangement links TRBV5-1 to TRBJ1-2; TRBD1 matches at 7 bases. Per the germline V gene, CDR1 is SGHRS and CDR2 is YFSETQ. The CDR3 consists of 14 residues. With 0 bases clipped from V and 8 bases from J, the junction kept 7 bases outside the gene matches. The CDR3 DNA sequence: TGCGCCAGCAGCTTGGCTGGGACAGTGACGGGCTACACCTTC. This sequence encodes CASSLAGTVTGYTF.

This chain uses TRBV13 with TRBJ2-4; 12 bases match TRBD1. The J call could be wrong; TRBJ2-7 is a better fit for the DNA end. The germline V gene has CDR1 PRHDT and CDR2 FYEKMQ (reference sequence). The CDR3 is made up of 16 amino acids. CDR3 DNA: TGTGCCAGCAGCTTAGTCCCGGGACAGGGGGCAGACGAGCAGTACTTC. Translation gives CASSLVPGQGADEQYF.